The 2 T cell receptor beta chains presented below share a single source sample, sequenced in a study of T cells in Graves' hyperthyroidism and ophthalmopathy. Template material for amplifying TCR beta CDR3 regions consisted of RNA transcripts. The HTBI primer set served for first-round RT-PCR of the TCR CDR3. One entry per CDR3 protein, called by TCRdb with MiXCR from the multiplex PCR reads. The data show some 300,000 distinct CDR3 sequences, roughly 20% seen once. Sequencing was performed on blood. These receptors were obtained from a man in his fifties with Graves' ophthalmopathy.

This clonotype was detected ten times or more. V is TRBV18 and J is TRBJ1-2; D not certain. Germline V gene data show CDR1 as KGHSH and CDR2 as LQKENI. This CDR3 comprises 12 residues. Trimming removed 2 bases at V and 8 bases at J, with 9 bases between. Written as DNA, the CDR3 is TGTGCCAGCTCACCATACAGTACGGGCTACACCTTC. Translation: CASSPYSTGYTF. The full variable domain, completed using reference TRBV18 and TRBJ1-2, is NAGVMQNPRHLVRRRGQEARLRCSPMKGHSHVYWYRQLPEEGLKFMVYLQKENIIDESGMPKERFSAEFPKEGPSILRIQQVVRGDSAAYFCASSPYSTGYTFGSGTRLTVV.

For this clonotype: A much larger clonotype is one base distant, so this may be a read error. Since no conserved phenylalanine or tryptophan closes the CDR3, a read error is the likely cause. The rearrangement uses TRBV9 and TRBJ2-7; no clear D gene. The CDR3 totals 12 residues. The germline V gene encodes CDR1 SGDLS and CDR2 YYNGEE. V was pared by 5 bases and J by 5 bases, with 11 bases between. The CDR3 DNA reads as TGTGCCAGCAGTTCCACTGTCAACGAGCAGTACCTC. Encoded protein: CASSSTVNEQYL.